Below are 9 T cell receptor beta chains sequenced from a single sample in a study of T-cell reconstitution after alpha-beta-depleted transplantation in children. For TCRbeta, the library was prepared with unique molecular identifiers. One entry per CDR3 protein, called by TCRdb with MiXCR from the PCR reads. The table lists about 870,000 distinct CDR3 sequences, 15% to 20% of them singletons, with approximately 5% in the top ten. Source: PBMCs, mostly from graft donor cells, taken 360 days after TCRalphabeta/CD19-depleted stem cell transplant. These receptors were taken from a male patient between 10 and 17 years old who had a stem cell transplant for acute lymphoblastic leukemia, so the T cells may come from the graft donor.

The chain carries TRBV10-3 and TRBJ1-1; the D gene is possibly TRBD1 (6 bases). V was pared by 3 bases and J by 5 bases, with 10 bases between. Germline CDR1 ENHRY, CDR2 SYGVKD. CDR3 length: 13 residues. The chain's CDR3 is CAISELGGTEAFF. The CDR3 DNA sequence: TGTGCCATCAGTGAATTAGGGGGGACTGAAGCTTTCTTT.

In DNA form, the CDR3 reads TGTGCCAGCAACCGTTTGGGTATTAACTATGGCTACACCTTC. This codes for CASNRLGINYGYTF. The chain carries TRBV12-3 or TRBV12-4 and TRBJ1-2, with no clear D. This CDR3 comprises 14 residues. The V end lost 7 bases, the J end lost 1 base, and 13 bases lay between the germline ends.

This chain uses TRBV27 with TRBJ2-1; TRBD2 matches 8 bases. V lost 7 bases and J lost 9; bases outside the gene matches: 20. Germline V CDR1 and CDR2: MNHEY, SMNVEV (reference sequence). The CDR3 sequence is 17 residues long. The CDR3 loop reads CASNQRALAGRRSEQFF. In nucleotides, the CDR3 is TGTGCCAGCAACCAAAGGGCCTTAGCGGGGAGGAGGAGTGAGCAGTTCTTC.

The chain has TRBV6-5 and TRBJ1-1, with D perhaps TRBD1 (6 bases). Looked up from germline, CDR1 is MNHEY and CDR2 is SVGAGI. Trimming took off 2 bases at V and 0 bases at J, with 13 bases between the two ends. The CDR3 has 16 amino acids. The DNA for the CDR3 is TGTGCCAGCAGTTACGGCGGGGGGCAGTTGAACACTGAAGCTTTCTTT. Amino acid sequence: CASSYGGGQLNTEAFF.

The chain links TRBV7-8 to TRBJ2-1, with TRBD2 matching 9 bases. Germline trimming cut 2 bases from V and 4 bases from J; bases unmatched to any gene: 12. CDR1 and CDR2 (germline): SGHVS, FQNEAQ. The CDR3 spans 18 residues. CDR3 in amino acids: CASSLWGSGRAGYNEQFF. CDR3 bases: TGTGCCAGCAGCTTATGGGGTAGCGGGAGAGCAGGATACAATGAGCAGTTCTTC.

This clonotype was recorded many times. The chain combines TRBV4-1 with TRBJ2-7; TRBD2 agrees at 11 bases. The junction had 12 bases not matched to a gene; V was cut back by 5 bases and J by 3 bases. This CDR3 region has 17 residues. Germline-derived CDR1 and CDR2 are MGHRA and YSYEKL. CDR3 region: CASSSSGLAGGYYEQYF. In DNA form, the CDR3 reads TGCGCCAGCAGCTCCTCAGGGCTAGCGGGAGGCTACTACGAGCAGTACTTC.

The chain has TRBV27 and TRBJ1-1; D is perhaps TRBD1 (6 bases). Trimming shortened V by 4 bases and J by 11 bases, and 14 bases separated the two germline ends. CDR1 and CDR2 from the germline V gene are MNHEY and SMNVEV (reference sequence). This CDR3 contains 12 residues. For the CDR3, the DNA is TGTGCCAGCAGTTCAACAGGGCTTGAGGCTTTCTTT. As protein: CASSSTGLEAFF.

This clonotype was counted only a few times. Written as DNA, the CDR3 is TGCGCCAGCAGCCAAGTTGGGAGGACAGGGGGCTACGAGCAGTACTTC. Amino acids: CASSQVGRTGGYEQYF. The chain recombines TRBV4-1 with TRBJ2-7; 10 positions agree with TRBD1. Trimming cost V 1 base and J 3 bases; bases outside gene matches: 6. The CDR3 consists of 16 residues. Germline CDR1 MGHRA, CDR2 YSYEKL.

This clonotype showed up many times. This chain uses TRBV24-1 with TRBJ2-3; 10 nucleotides line up with TRBD2. Germline lookup yields CDR1 KGHDR and CDR2 SFDVKD. Trimming at V came to 3 bases and at J to 0 bases, leaving 5 bases not matched to a gene. There are 17 residues in the CDR3. The CDR3: CATSDRPGLASTDTQYF. In nucleotides, the CDR3 is TGTGCCACCAGTGATCGTCCGGGACTAGCGAGCACAGATACGCAGTATTTT.